The 18 T cell receptor beta chains presented below share a single source sample, sequenced in a study of blood T cell repertoires in COVID-19. Assay used: immunoSEQ multiplex PCR; TCRdb lists only in-frame clones, some missing. The table lists a few hundred thousand clones, roughly 91% of them singletons. Material for sequencing was PBMCs or T cells enriched from blood (not recorded which). The source is a man aged 35-49 years who had recovered from COVID-19.

The chain combines TRBV2 with TRBJ2-7; 11 nucleotides align to TRBD2. The CDR3 runs to 13 residues. Germline V gives CDR1 SNHLY, CDR2 FYNNEI. J gave up 3 bases and V 11 bases, and 6 bases lay outside the gene matches. This CDR3 reads CAFSGTSGYEQYF. CDR3 bases: TGTGCCTTCTCCGGGACTAGCGGCTACGAGCAGTACTTC.

V and J are TRBV6-1 and TRBJ2-3; D is unclear. The germline V and J ends were trimmed by 8 bases and 1 base, with 7 bases remaining between them. Germline loops: CDR1 MNHNS, CDR2 SASEGT. The CDR3 is 12 amino acids. The CDR3 DNA reads as TGTGCCAGCGTCAGCGGCACAGATACGCAGTATTTT. Its translation: CASVSGTDTQYF.

The chain has TRBV9 and TRBJ2-1; TRBD2 might be the D (5 bases). CDR3 length: 16 residues. V was clipped by 0 bases and J by 3 bases, with 13 bases between them. Germline-derived CDR1 and CDR2 are SGDLS and YYNGEE. The CDR3 DNA is TGTGCCAGCAGCGTAGGCGTTGGACTTCTCTACAATGAGCAGTTCTTC. Protein sequence: CASSVGVGLLYNEQFF.

The J gene is TRBJ1-3, the V gene TRBV2; 7 nucleotides match TRBD1. The CDR3 length is 14 residues. After removal of 6 bases from V and 7 bases from J, the junction contained 9 bases not matched to a gene. Germline V gene data show CDR1 as SNHLY and CDR2 as FYNNEI. CDR3 sequence reads: CASRGDTGANTIYF. CDR3 coding DNA: TGTGCCAGCAGGGGGGACACAGGGGCCAACACCATATATTTT.

This chain connects TRBV10-2 to TRBJ2-7, with 7 positions matching TRBD2. V shed 4 bases, J shed 6 bases, and the junction held 12 bases outside the gene matches. Germline CDR1 is WSHSY and CDR2 is SAAADI. The CDR3 covers 15 residues. The CDR3 DNA reads TGCGCCAGCAGTGGGGTGGGAGGGACCACCGGCGAGCAGTACTTC. This encodes CASSGVGGTTGEQYF.

The genes are TRBV5-5 and TRBJ2-2, with D tentatively TRBD1 (6 bases). The V end was cut by 1 base, the J end by 4 bases, with 11 bases between. The CDR3 runs 15 residues. The germline V gene encodes CDR1 SGHKS and CDR2 YYEKEE (reference sequence). DNA of the CDR3: TGTGCCAGCAGCTTGATACAGGGCGTCACCGGGGAGCTGTTTTTT. Its protein product is CASSLIQGVTGELFF.

This clone was seen just once. The chain is built from TRBV12-5 and TRBJ1-2; TRBD1 is a possible D gene (5 bases). Deletions cut 5 bases from V and 0 bases from J, with 10 bases between. The CDR3 totals 14 residues. The germline gives CDR1 LGHNT, CDR2 FRNRAP. As DNA, the CDR3 is TGTGCTAGTGGTCAGGCAGGGTCTAACTATGGCTACACCTTC. This encodes CASGQAGSNYGYTF.

This clone was detected a few times. The chain is built from TRBV21-1 and TRBJ2-1; the D call TRBD2 from the table was never checked on the DNA. TRBV21-1 counts as a pseudogene. There are 15 residues in the CDR3. The CDR3 protein is CASSPVRLGPPEQFF. The CDR3 coding sequence is TGTGCCAGCAGCCCTGTCCGACTAGGCCCCCCCGAGCAGTTCTTC.

The V call is TRBV5-5, the J call TRBJ2-5; D is undetermined. Germline-derived CDR1 and CDR2 are SGHKS and YYEKEE (reference sequence). This CDR3 comprises 14 residues. Trimming pared 2 bases from V and 0 bases from J, leaving 8 bases between. CDR3 sequence (DNA): TGTGCCAGCAGCTTCGTAGGAGACCAAGAGACCCAGTACTTC. Amino acid sequence: CASSFVGDQETQYF.

CDR3 protein: CASSPSTFLEGTDTQYF. CDR3 bases: TGCGCCAGCAGCCCCTCCACCTTCTTGGAGGGGACAGATACGCAGTATTTT. This chain connects TRBV4-1 to TRBJ2-3, with a possible D match to TRBD2 (6 bases). Looked up from germline, CDR1 is MGHRA and CDR2 is YSYEKL. CDR3 size: 17 residues. The V gene lost 4 bases and the J gene lost 3 bases, with 20 bases spanning the gap.

The chain links TRBV11-2 to TRBJ1-5, with TRBD1 matching 7 bases. Per the germline V gene, CDR1 is SGHAT and CDR2 is FQNNGV. Trimming removed 5 bases from V and 5 bases from J; junction bases left unmatched: 6. The CDR3 consists of 14 residues. The CDR3 DNA sequence: TGTGCCAGCAGCGGGGCAGGGGGTTATCAGCCCCAGCATTTT. This translates into CASSGAGGYQPQHF.

The chain has TRBV19 and TRBJ2-5; 11 positions agree with TRBD2. CDR3 length: 16 amino acids. Looked up from germline, CDR1 is LNHDA and CDR2 is SQIVND (reference sequence). The V gene end was trimmed by 0 bases and the J gene end by 4 bases; junction bases not matched to a gene: 4. CDR3 DNA sequence: TGTGCCAGTAGTATAGATCTGACTAGCGGGATAGAGACCCAGTACTTC. It yields the protein CASSIDLTSGIETQYF.

The chain combines TRBV4-3 with TRBJ2-1, with TRBD1 matching over 9 bases. J gave up 4 bases and V 0 bases, and 4 bases lay outside the gene matches. Germline CDR1 reads LGHNA; CDR2 reads YSLEER. This CDR3 has 16 residues. CDR3 protein: CASSQEAGTGYNEQFF. The DNA for the CDR3 is TGCGCCAGCAGCCAAGAAGCTGGGACAGGGTACAATGAGCAGTTCTTC.

This chain links TRBV2 with TRBJ2-1; D call uncertain. V gave up 7 bases and J gave up 4 bases, with 11 bases separating them. The germline gives CDR1 SNHLY, CDR2 FYNNEI. The CDR3 consists of 13 residues. The CDR3 protein is CASKTQMYNEQFF. CDR3 nucleotide sequence: TGTGCCAGCAAAACCCAGATGTACAATGAGCAGTTCTTC.

V gene TRBV7-3 combines with J gene TRBJ1-5; D is uncertain. With 5 bases removed from V and 2 bases from J, the gap between germline ends came to 7 bases. Germline lookup yields CDR1 SGHTA and CDR2 FQGTGA. CDR3 length: 13 amino acids. The CDR3 DNA follows: TGTGCCAGCAGCCTTACAGGCAATCAGCCCCAGCATTTT. This gives the protein CASSLTGNQPQHF.

The chain is built from TRBV6-5 and TRBJ2-2; D unclear. Germline CDR1 reads MNHEY; CDR2 reads SVGAGI. V lost 0 bases, J lost 4 bases, and 9 bases lay in between. The CDR3 runs to 15 residues. The DNA for the CDR3 is TGTGCCAGCAGTTACTCTGTGGGCTTCACCGGGGAGCTGTTTTTT. This translates into CASSYSVGFTGELFF.

Only one count was recorded for this clone. CDR3 region: CSASSQVWTNEKLFF. The CDR3 DNA is TGCAGTGCTAGTAGCCAGGTCTGGACTAATGAAAAACTGTTTTTT. J is TRBJ1-4 and V is TRBV20-1; D gene ambiguous. CDR1 and CDR2 from the germline V gene are DFQATT and SNEGSKA (reference sequence). The CDR3 consists of 15 residues. Trimming cost V 3 bases and J 2 bases, with 13 bases left between them.

This clone was detected only a few times. The gene calls are TRBV28 and TRBJ2-3; TRBD1 aligns across 9 bases. V lost 4 bases and J lost 4; bases outside the gene matches: 6. The CDR3 runs to 15 residues. The germline gives CDR1 MDHEN, CDR2 SYDVKM. The DNA for the CDR3 is TGTGCCAGCAGTTACCGGGACAGGGCCCCAGATACGCAGTATTTT. It encodes CASSYRDRAPDTQYF.